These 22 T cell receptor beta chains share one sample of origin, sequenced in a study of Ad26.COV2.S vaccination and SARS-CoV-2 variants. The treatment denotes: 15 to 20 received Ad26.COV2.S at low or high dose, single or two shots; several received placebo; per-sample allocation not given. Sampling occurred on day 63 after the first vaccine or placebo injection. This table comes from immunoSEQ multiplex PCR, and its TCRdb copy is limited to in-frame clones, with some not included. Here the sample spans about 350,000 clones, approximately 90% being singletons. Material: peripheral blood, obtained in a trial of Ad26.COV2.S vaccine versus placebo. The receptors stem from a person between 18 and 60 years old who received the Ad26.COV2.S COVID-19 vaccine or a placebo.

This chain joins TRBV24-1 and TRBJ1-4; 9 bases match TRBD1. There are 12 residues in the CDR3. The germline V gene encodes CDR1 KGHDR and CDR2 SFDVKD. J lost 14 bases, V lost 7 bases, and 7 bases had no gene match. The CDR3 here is CATSPGQGRLFF. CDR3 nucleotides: TGTGCCACCAGCCCGGGACAGGGACGTCTGTTTTTT.

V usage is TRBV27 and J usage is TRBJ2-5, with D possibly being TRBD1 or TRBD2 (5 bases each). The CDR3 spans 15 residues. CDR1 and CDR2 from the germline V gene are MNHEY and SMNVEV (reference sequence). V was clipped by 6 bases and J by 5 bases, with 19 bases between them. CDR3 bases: TGTGCCAGCAGCTTGGGACCGGAGCAGGGTGAGACCCAGTACTTC. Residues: CASSLGPEQGETQYF.

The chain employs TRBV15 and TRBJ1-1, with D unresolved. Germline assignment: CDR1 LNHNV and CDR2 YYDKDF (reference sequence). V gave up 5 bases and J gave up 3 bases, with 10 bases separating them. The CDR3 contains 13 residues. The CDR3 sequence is CATSFEAYTEAFF. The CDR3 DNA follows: TGTGCCACCAGCTTTGAGGCGTACACTGAAGCTTTCTTT.

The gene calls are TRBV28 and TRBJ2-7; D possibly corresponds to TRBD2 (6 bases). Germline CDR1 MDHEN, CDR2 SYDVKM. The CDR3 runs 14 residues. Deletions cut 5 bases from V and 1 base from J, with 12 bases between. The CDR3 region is CASSGDSSSYEQYF. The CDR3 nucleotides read TGTGCCAGCAGTGGGGACTCGTCGTCCTACGAGCAGTACTTC.

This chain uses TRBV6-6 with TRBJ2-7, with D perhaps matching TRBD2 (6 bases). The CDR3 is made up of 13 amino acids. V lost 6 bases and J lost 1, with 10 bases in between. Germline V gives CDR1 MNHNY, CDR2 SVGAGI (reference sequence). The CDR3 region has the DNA TGTGCCAGCAGAGATAGCGGATCCTACGAGCAGTACTTC. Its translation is CASRDSGSYEQYF.

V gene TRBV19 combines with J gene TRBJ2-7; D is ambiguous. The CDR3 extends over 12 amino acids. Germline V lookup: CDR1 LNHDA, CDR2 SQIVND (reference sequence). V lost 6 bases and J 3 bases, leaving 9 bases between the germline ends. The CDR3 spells CASSDGNYEQYF. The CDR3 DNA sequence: TGTGCCAGTAGCGACGGAAACTACGAGCAGTACTTC.

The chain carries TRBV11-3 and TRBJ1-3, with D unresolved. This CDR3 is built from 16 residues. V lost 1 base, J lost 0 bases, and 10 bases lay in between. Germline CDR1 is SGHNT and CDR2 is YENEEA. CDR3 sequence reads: CASSLGYGSSGNTIYF. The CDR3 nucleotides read TGTGCCAGCAGCTTAGGTTACGGCAGCTCTGGAAACACCATATATTTT.

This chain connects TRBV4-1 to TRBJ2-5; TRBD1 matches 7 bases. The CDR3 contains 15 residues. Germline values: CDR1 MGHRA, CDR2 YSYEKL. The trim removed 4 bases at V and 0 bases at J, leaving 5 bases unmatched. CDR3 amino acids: CASSPGTANQETQYF. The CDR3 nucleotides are TGCGCCAGCAGCCCGGGGACAGCGAACCAAGAGACCCAGTACTTC.

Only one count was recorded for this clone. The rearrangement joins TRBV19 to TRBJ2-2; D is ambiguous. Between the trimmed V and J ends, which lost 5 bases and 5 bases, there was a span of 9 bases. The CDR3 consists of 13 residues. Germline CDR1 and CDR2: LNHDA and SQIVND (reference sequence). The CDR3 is CASSSSETGELFF. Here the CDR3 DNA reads TGTGCCAGTAGTTCCTCAGAAACCGGGGAGCTGTTTTTT.

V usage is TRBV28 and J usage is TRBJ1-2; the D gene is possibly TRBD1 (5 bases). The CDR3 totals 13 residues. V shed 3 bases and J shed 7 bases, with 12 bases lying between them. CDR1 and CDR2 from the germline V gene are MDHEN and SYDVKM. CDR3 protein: CASSFLRGGGYTF. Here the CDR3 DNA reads TGTGCCAGCAGTTTCCTCCGGGGGGGTGGCTACACCTTC.

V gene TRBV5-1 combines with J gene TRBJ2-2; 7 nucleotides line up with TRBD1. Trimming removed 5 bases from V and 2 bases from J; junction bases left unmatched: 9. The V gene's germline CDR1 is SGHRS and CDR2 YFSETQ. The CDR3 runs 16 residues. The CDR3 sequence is CASSAMGQTNTGELFF. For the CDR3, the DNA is TGCGCCAGCAGTGCGATGGGACAGACTAACACCGGGGAGCTGTTTTTT.

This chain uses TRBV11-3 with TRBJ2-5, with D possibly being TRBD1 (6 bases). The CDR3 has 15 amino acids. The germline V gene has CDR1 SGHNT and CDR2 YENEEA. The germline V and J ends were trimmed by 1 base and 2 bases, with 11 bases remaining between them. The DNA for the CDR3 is TGTGCCAGCAGCTTAGGGCAGGGGATACAAGAGACCCAGTACTTC. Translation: CASSLGQGIQETQYF.

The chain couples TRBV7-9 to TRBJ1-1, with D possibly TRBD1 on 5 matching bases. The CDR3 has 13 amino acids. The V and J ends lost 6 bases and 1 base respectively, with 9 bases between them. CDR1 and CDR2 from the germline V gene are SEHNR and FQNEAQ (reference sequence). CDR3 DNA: TGTGCCAGCAGGTGGGGGACGAACACTGAAGCTTTCTTT. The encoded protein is CASRWGTNTEAFF.

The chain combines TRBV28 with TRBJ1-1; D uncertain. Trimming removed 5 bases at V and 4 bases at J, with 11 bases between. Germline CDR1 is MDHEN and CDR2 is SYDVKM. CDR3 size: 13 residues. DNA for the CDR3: TGTGCCAGCAGTCCCCCAGGATCCACTGAAGCTTTCTTT. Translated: CASSPPGSTEAFF.

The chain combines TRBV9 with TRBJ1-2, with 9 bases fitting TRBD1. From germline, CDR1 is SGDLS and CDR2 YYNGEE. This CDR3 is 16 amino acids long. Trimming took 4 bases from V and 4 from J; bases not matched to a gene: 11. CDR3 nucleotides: TGTGCCAGCAGCCGGGTACAGGGGGCCCTTCCCTATGGCTACACCTTC. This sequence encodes CASSRVQGALPYGYTF.

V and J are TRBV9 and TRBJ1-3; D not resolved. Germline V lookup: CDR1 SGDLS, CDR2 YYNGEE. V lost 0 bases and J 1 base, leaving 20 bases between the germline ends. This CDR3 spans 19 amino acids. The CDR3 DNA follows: TGTGCCAGCAGCGTAGATCCGCGTTCGGGAAAAACATCTGGAAACACCATATATTTT. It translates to CASSVDPRSGKTSGNTIYF.

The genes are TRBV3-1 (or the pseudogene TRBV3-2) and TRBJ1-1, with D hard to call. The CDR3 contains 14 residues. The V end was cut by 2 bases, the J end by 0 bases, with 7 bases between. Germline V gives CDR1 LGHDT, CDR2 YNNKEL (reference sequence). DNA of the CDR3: TGTGCCAGCAGCCAATTCCCGGTGAACACTGAAGCTTTCTTT. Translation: CASSQFPVNTEAFF.

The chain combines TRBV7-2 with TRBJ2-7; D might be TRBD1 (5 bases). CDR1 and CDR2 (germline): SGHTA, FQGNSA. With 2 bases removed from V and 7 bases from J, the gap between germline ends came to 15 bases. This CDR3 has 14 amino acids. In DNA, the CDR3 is TGTGCCAGCAGCTTATTCGGCAGGGCTGGAGAGCAGTACTTC. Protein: CASSLFGRAGEQYF.

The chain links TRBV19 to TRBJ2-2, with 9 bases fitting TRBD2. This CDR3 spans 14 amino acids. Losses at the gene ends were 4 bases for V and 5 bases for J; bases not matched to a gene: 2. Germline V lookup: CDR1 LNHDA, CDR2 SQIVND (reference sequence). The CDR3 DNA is TGTGCCAGTAGTACCGGACTAGCGACCGGGGAGCTGTTTTTT. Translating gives CASSTGLATGELFF.

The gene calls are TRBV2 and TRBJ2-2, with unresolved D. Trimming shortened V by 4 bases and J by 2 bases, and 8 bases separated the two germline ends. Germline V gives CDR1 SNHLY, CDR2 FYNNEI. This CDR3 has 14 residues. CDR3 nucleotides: TGTGCCAGCAGTGTAGCCAGAAACACCGGGGAGCTGTTTTTT. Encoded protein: CASSVARNTGELFF.

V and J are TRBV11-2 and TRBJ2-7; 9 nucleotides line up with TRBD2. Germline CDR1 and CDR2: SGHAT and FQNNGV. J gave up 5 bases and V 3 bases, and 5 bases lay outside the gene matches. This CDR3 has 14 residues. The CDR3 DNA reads TGTGCCAGCAGCTTCACAGCGGGAGGCAACGAGCAGTACTTC. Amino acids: CASSFTAGGNEQYF.

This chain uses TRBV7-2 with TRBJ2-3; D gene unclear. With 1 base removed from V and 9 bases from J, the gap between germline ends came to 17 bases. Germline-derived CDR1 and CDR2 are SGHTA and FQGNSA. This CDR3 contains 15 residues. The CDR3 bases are TGTGCCAGCAGCTTAGACAGTCTGGGTTCGTCGACGCAGTATTTT. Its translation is CASSLDSLGSSTQYF.